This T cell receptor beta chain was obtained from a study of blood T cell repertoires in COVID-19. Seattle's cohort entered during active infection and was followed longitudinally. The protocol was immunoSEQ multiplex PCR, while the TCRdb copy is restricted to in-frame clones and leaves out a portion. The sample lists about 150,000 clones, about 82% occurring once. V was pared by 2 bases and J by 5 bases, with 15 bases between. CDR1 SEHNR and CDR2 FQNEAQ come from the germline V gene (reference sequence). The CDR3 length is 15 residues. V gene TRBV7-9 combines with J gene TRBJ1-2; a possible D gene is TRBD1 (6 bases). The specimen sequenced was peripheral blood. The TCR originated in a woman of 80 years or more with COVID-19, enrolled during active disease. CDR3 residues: CASSLRPGEGYGYTF. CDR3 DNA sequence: TGTGCCAGCAGCTTAAGGCCAGGGGAAGGGTATGGCTACACCTTC.